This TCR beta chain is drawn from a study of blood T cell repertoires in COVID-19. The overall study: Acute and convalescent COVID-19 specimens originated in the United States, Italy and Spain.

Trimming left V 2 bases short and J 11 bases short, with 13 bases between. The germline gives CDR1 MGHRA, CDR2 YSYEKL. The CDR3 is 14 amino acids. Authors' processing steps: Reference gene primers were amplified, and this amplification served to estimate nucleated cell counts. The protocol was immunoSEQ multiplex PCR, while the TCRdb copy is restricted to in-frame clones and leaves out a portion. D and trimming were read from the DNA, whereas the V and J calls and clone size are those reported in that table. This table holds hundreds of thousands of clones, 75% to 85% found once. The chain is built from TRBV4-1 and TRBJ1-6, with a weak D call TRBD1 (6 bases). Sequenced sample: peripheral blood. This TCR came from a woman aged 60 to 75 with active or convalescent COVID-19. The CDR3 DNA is TGCGCCAGCAGCCAACTTCAGGGGCGGACACCCCTCCACTTT. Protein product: CASSQLQGRTPLHF.